This T cell receptor (beta chain) was sequenced in a study of T cells in Graves' hyperthyroidism and ophthalmopathy. Amplification of TCR beta CDR3 regions was performed using RNA transcripts as template. A set of HTBI primers served as the primers for a first-round RT-PCR of the TCR CDR3. A single record per CDR3 protein comes from TCRdb applying MiXCR to the multiplex PCR reads. In the table there are about 510,000 distinct CDR3 sequences, approximately 14% of which are singletons. In this sample, this clonotype turned up a few times. Its target is unknown. Aged 18 to 65, the patients had hyperthyroidism that was newly diagnosed and had lasted under 2 months. Patients were excluded for uncontrolled infection, other autoimmune disease, pregnancy or lactation. Per the germline V gene, CDR1 is MDHEN and CDR2 is SYDVKM. This CDR3 has 14 amino acids. V was clipped by 11 bases and J by 8 bases; unmatched bases: 14.

Study-level results: Model output signaled ophthalmopathy a median about seven months ahead of onset. A 13 V-J model separated ophthalmopathy from stable hyperthyroidism.

This TCR came from a woman in her thirties or forties with Graves' hyperthyroidism. Sequenced: blood. The J gene is TRBJ1-4, the V gene TRBV28; 7 nucleotides agree with TRBD1. The CDR3 bases are TGTGCCGGTCAAAACCGGGACAGCGACGAAAAACTGTTTTTT. Its protein is CAGQNRDSDEKLFF.